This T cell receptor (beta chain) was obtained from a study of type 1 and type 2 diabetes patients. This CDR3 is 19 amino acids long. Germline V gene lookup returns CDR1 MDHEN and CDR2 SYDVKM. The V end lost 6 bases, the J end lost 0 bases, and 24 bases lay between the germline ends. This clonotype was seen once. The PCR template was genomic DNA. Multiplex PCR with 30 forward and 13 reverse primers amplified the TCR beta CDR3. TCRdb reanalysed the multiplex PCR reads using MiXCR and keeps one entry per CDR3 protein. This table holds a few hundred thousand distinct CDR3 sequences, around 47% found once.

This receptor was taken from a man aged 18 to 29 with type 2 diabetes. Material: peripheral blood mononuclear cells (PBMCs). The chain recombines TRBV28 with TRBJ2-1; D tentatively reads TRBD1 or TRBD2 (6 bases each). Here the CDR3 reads CASRYKGGNGPSSYNEQFF. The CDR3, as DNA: TGTGCCAGCAGGTATAAAGGGGGGAACGGGCCGAGCTCCTACAATGAGCAGTTCTTC.